Listed below are T cell receptor beta chains from one sample, sequenced in a study of T cell changes during pregnancy in multiple sclerosis. Profiling relied on immunoSEQ multiplex PCR, and the TCRdb table lists in-frame clones only, not all of them. The sample contains more than 50,000 clones, about 88% of which appear only once. Here the sequenced sample was peripheral blood, taken in the first trimester of pregnancy. These receptors were obtained from a female donor in good health, enrolled as a control in a pregnancy study. Each CDR3 is given with its conserved first and last residue. The order of the fields is V gene, clone size, D gene, J gene, CDR3 protein, CDR3 DNA. The D gene is left open where the match is weak. Size is stated for part of the rows, as once, few or many counts, or as a class when the clone is expanded.

v_call: TRBV6-5
clone_size: -
d_call: -
j_call: TRBJ2-2
cdr3_aa: CASTSGTGELFF
cdr3_nt: TGTGCCAGCACCTCCGGGACAGGGGAGCTGTTTTTT

v_call: TRBV2
clone_size: -
d_call: -
j_call: TRBJ2-7
cdr3_aa: CASSESTGNYEQYF
cdr3_nt: TGTGCCAGCAGTGAGAGTACAGGGAACTACGAGCAGTACTTC

v_call: TRBV1
clone_size: -
d_call: -
j_call: TRBJ2-5
cdr3_aa: CTSSQDPQRQIQETQYF
cdr3_nt: TGCACCAGCAGCCAAGATCCGCAGCGGCAGATCCAAGAGACCCAGTACTTC

v_call: TRBV6-1
clone_size: once
d_call: TRBD1
j_call: TRBJ1-5
cdr3_aa: CASSDGTGPQHF
cdr3_nt: TGTGCCAGCAGTGACGGGACAGGGCCCCAGCATTTT

v_call: TRBV4-1
clone_size: few
d_call: -
j_call: TRBJ2-3
cdr3_aa: CASSQQRETDTQYF
cdr3_nt: TGCGCCAGCAGCCAACAAAGGGAGACAGATACGCAGTATTTT

v_call: TRBV27
clone_size: -
d_call: TRBD1
j_call: TRBJ1-6
cdr3_aa: CASSLIKRDRGRSPLHF
cdr3_nt: TGTGCCAGCAGTCTGATTAAAAGGGACAGGGGGCGATCACCCCTCCACTTT

v_call: TRBV29-1
clone_size: -
d_call: TRBD1
j_call: TRBJ1-2
cdr3_aa: CSALLPGQGDYGYTF
cdr3_nt: TGCAGCGCCCTTCTTCCGGGACAGGGGGACTATGGCTACACCTTC

v_call: TRBV6-1
clone_size: -
d_call: TRBD1
j_call: TRBJ1-4
cdr3_aa: CASRVGQENEKLFF
cdr3_nt: TGTGCCAGCAGGGTGGGACAGGAGAATGAAAAACTGTTTTTT

v_call: TRBV4-1
clone_size: few
d_call: TRBD1
j_call: TRBJ1-6
cdr3_aa: CASSQTGERNSPLHF
cdr3_nt: TGCGCCAGCAGCCAAACAGGGGAAAGGAATTCACCCCTCCACTTT

v_call: TRBV5-1
clone_size: -
d_call: TRBD1
j_call: TRBJ2-7
cdr3_aa: CASSSPDRATYEQYF
cdr3_nt: TGCGCCAGCAGCTCCCCGGACAGGGCTACCTACGAGCAGTACTTC